The present T cell receptor beta chain was sequenced within a study of CD8 T cells in ankylosing spondylitis (TCRdb year 2017). In the study overall: The study set out to find disease-linked TCR variants by profiling T cell receptor beta repertoires in ankylosing spondylitis patients and healthy donors. In total, the full study cohort was made up of roughly 110 healthy donors and 20 to 25 ankylosing spondylitis patients. Peripheral blood samples were taken, and synovial fluid was additionally collected from ankylosing spondylitis patients. General conclusions and limits of the study: Blood from ankylosing spondylitis patients appeared to be characterized by a TCR beta motif made up of under ten highly homologous amino acid variants. The disease-linked clones were reported as significantly enriched in matched synovial fluid samples from ankylosing spondylitis patients. Some motif variants had previously been reported in the synovial fluid and blood of reactive arthritis patients, which suggests shared mechanisms of disease initiation. The disease-linked clones showed a CD8+ phenotype and occurred at relatively low frequencies in peripheral blood.

The sequencing machine was an Illumina HiSeq 2500. Quantitative 5'-RACE with molecular barcodes was used to prepare TCR beta libraries. Processing in the source paper ran as follows. A new computational method based on a probabilistic model of VDJ rearrangement was used to identify disease-linked TCR variants. The public sequencing data were trimmed at Q25 with fastp and processed into clonotypes with MiXCR by TCRdb, which kept only in-frame beta chains. Entries that share a CDR3 protein sequence are merged under the most common genes and DNA. These V and J calls originate from TCRdb's pipeline instead of the authors' own analysis. In all, the sample holds around 770,000 distinct CDR3 sequences, and roughly 19% of those were seen once. The ten largest make up around 19% of the sample. Concerning this clonotype: Its antigen specificity is not known. Per-nucleotide qualities are absent, and no much larger clonotype sits a single base away.

Germline trimming: 7 bases from V, 6 bases from J; junction bases outside gene matches: 11. The CDR3 holds 15 amino acids from the cysteine to the phenylalanine. The only DNA kept is the CDR3, 45 bases in frame from the first base. CDR1 and CDR2 (MNHEY, SVGEGT) derive from the germline V gene. This sequence originates from a male donor with ankylosing spondylitis. Recombination joined TRBV6-2 or TRBV6-3 with TRBJ1-5; TRBD1 agrees with 8 junctional bases. The sequencing input was blood, either unsorted or a sorted T cell fraction (not recorded which). For the CDR3, the sequence is CASNEEDRVSQPQHF. The nucleotides read TGTGCCAGCAACGAAGAGGACAGGGTGAGTCAGCCCCAGCATTTT.